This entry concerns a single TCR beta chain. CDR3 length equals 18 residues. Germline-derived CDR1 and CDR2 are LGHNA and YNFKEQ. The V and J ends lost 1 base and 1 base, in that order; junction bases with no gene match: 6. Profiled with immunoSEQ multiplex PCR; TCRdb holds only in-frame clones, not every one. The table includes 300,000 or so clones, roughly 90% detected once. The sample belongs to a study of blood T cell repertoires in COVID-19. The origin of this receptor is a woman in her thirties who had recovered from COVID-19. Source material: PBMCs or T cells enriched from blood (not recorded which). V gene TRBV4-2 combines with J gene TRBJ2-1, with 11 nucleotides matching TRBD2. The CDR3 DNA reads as TGTGCCAGCAGCCAAGTGATAGCGGGGGGGCCATCCTACAATGAGCAGTTCTTC. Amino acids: CASSQVIAGGPSYNEQFF.